A single sample gave rise to the 7 T cell receptor beta chains below, sequenced in a study of T-cell memory formation after mild COVID-19. TCRdb re-called the 5' RACE reads through MiXCR, storing one row per CDR3 protein. The table records about 400,000 distinct CDR3 sequences, roughly 18% of them present only once. Sample: PBMCs or a T cell subset sorted from them (not recorded which). These receptors all come from a man between 18 and 29 years old who had mild COVID-19 (a few samples of this study predate the infection). Cell type and time point are not known.

This clonotype showed up just once. This sequence joins TRBV7-3 and TRBJ2-2; 9 nucleotides line up with TRBD2. The J segment lost 1 base and the V segment lost 5 bases, leaving 11 bases of the junction unmatched. The germline V gene encodes CDR1 SGHTA and CDR2 FQGTGA. The CDR3 is made up of 18 amino acids. The CDR3, as DNA: TGTGCCAGCAGCCCCCTCGGAAGAGCGGGGGGGAACACCGGGGAGCTGTTTTTT. Its protein product is CASSPLGRAGGNTGELFF.

The chain joins TRBV6-2 or TRBV6-3 to TRBJ1-2; a possible D gene is TRBD1 (6 bases). The V end was cut by 9 bases, the J end by 4 bases, with 15 bases between. The CDR3 covers 13 residues. Germline assignment: CDR1 MNHEY and CDR2 SVGEGT. CDR3 DNA sequence: TGTGCCAGTGTACCAGGGGAGGCCTATGGCTACACCTTC. Protein product: CASVPGEAYGYTF.

In this sample, this clonotype turned up a few times. The V and J genes are TRBV6-6 and TRBJ1-5, with D possibly being TRBD1 (5 bases). The V gene's germline CDR1 is MNHNY and CDR2 SVGAGI (reference sequence). V shed 2 bases and J shed 2 bases, with 10 bases lying between them. The CDR3 sequence is 15 residues long. Here the CDR3 DNA reads TGTGCCAGCAGTTACGGGGGGTCCGGCAATCAGCCCCAGCATTTT. Translated, it gives CASSYGGSGNQPQHF.

This chain uses TRBV5-5 with TRBJ2-7; no reliable D call. Trimming shortened V by 7 bases and J by 1 base, and 9 bases separated the two germline ends. The germline V gene has CDR1 SGHKS and CDR2 YYEKEE (reference sequence). The CDR3 length is 12 residues. CDR3 residues: CASGLGSYEQYF. CDR3 coding DNA: TGTGCCAGCGGGCTGGGGTCCTACGAGCAGTACTTC. The variable domain in full, with the rest retrieved from reference TRBV5-5 and TRBJ2-7, is DAGVTQSPTHLIKTRGQQVTLRCSPISGHKSVSWYQQVLGQGPQFIFQYYEKEERGRGNFPDRFSARQFPNYSSELNVNALLLGDSALYLCASGLGSYEQYFGPGTRLTVT.

The chain links TRBV19 to TRBJ2-3; tentative D call: TRBD2 (5 bases). Per the germline V gene, CDR1 is LNHDA and CDR2 is SQIVND (reference sequence). The CDR3 is made up of 15 amino acids. V lost 9 bases, J lost 4 bases, and 20 bases lay in between. CDR3: CASRPRVRDSDTQYF. CDR3 in DNA: TGTGCCAGCCGACCTCGGGTACGGGATTCAGATACGCAGTATTTT.

In this sample, this clonotype turned up many times. V gene TRBV7-9 combines with J gene TRBJ2-3; D ambiguous. The CDR3 sequence is 12 residues long. CDR1 SEHNR and CDR2 FQNEAQ come from the germline V gene (reference sequence). V was cut by 6 bases and J by 6 bases, with 10 bases left in between. CDR3 protein: CASRPITDTQYF. The CDR3 DNA follows: TGTGCCAGCAGACCTATCACGGATACGCAGTATTTT.

This clonotype has ten or more counts. The chain couples TRBV4-1 to TRBJ1-6; D unclear. The V and J ends lost 5 bases and 10 bases respectively, with 12 bases between them. The CDR3 extends over 13 amino acids. The V gene's germline CDR1 is MGHRA and CDR2 YSYEKL. The CDR3 loop reads CASSSGPDSPLHF. The DNA for the CDR3 is TGCGCCAGCAGCAGCGGTCCAGACTCACCCCTCCACTTT.